A single sample gave rise to the 12 T cell receptor beta chains below, sequenced in a study of blood T cell repertoires in COVID-19. Clones were read by immunoSEQ multiplex PCR, and TCRdb kept only the in-frame ones, dropping some. The profile shows 250,000 to 350,000 clones, approximately 88% of them singletons. The specimen was peripheral blood. These receptors all come from a human donor with COVID-19, enrolled during active disease. The donor label of this sample is uncertain.

CDR3 bases: TGTGCCTGGAGAGCGGGACTGGCCCAAGAGACCCAGTACTTC. Translated, it gives CAWRAGLAQETQYF. This rearrangement joins TRBV30 to TRBJ2-5; 7 bases map to TRBD2. This CDR3 has 14 residues. Per germline, CDR1 GTSNPN and CDR2 SVGIG (reference sequence). Unmatched junction bases numbered 5, after V lost 3 bases and J lost 1 base.

J is TRBJ1-1 and V is TRBV2; possibly TRBD1 for D (5 bases). Looked up from germline, CDR1 is SNHLY and CDR2 is FYNNEI. The V gene lost 6 bases and the J gene lost 7 bases, with 21 bases spanning the gap. This CDR3 is built from 15 residues. CDR3 nucleotides: TGTGCCAGCAGCCACGGCATTCCTAACAGGAATGAAGCTTTCTTT. This codes for CASSHGIPNRNEAFF.

This chain uses TRBV11-2 with TRBJ2-7; 16 bases fit TRBD2. Germline CDR1 SGHAT, CDR2 FQNNGV. V lost 1 base, J lost 12 bases, and 6 bases stayed unmatched. This CDR3 is 15 amino acids long. CDR3 amino acids: CASSLVGLAGGPGYF. CDR3 DNA sequence: TGTGCCAGCAGCTTAGTGGGACTAGCGGGAGGGCCGGGGTACTTC.

The chain is built from TRBV7-2 and TRBJ2-5; 9 bases are a match to TRBD2. Germline CDR1 SGHTA, CDR2 FQGNSA. This CDR3 is built from 16 residues. The ends lost 5 bases at V and 4 bases at J; junction bases unmatched: 11. CDR3 coding DNA: TGTGCCAGCAGCACGGGGGCGGGAGGGCCCTTAGAGACCCAGTACTTC. It yields the protein CASSTGAGGPLETQYF.

A word on this clone: This specimen includes other DNA sequences encoding the same CDR3. The chain combines TRBV6-5 with TRBJ2-7; 7 bases align to TRBD2. After removal of 5 bases from V and 3 bases from J, the junction contained 7 bases not matched to a gene. The CDR3 has 14 residues. Germline-derived CDR1 and CDR2 are MNHEY and SVGAGI. The CDR3 protein is CASSPPSGSYEQYF. The CDR3 nucleotides read TGTGCCAGCAGTCCCCCTAGCGGAAGCTACGAGCAGTACTTC.

The rearrangement links TRBV9 to TRBJ1-1; D is ambiguous. This CDR3 region has 14 residues. Germline V gives CDR1 SGDLS, CDR2 YYNGEE. The germline V and J ends were trimmed by 5 bases and 0 bases, with 11 bases remaining between them. CDR3 residues: CASRRGLMNTEAFF. In nucleotides, the CDR3 is TGTGCCAGCAGGAGAGGACTGATGAACACTGAAGCTTTCTTT.

This clone came up a few times. The CDR3 DNA reads as TGTGCCAGCAGTCAGACTAGCGTAAATGAGCAGTTCTTC. Encoded protein: CASSQTSVNEQFF. This chain uses TRBV6-5 with TRBJ2-1; 8 positions match TRBD2. The V segment lost 5 bases and the J segment 7 bases; nucleotides outside the gene matches: 4. CDR3 length: 13 amino acids. Germline assignment: CDR1 MNHEY and CDR2 SVGAGI.

The V and J genes are TRBV13 and TRBJ1-1, with a possible D match to TRBD1 (5 bases). Trimming pared 6 bases from V and 4 bases from J, leaving 15 bases between. The CDR3 loop spans 14 amino acids. Germline V lookup: CDR1 PRHDT, CDR2 FYEKMQ (reference sequence). The CDR3 DNA is TGTGCCAGCAGTCTAACAGGTCCAGGCACTGAAGCTTTCTTT. It specifies CASSLTGPGTEAFF.

The chain carries TRBV28 and TRBJ1-5, with D perhaps matching TRBD1 (6 bases). Trimming shortened V by 3 bases and J by 7 bases, and 19 bases separated the two germline ends. This CDR3 region has 16 residues. From germline, CDR1 is MDHEN and CDR2 SYDVKM. CDR3 region: CASSFQQGLVAQPQHF. CDR3 nucleotide sequence: TGTGCCAGCAGTTTTCAACAGGGTTTGGTAGCACAGCCCCAGCATTTT.

The rearrangement joins TRBV7-2 to TRBJ2-1; TRBD2 is a possible D gene (6 bases). This CDR3 spans 15 amino acids. From germline, CDR1 is SGHTA and CDR2 FQGNSA. V was cut by 2 bases and J by 6 bases, with 14 bases left in between. The CDR3 reads CASSLRSSASNEQFF. Written as DNA, the CDR3 is TGTGCCAGCAGCTTAAGGTCTAGCGCGTCCAATGAGCAGTTCTTC. Together with reference TRBV7-2 and TRBJ2-1, the CDR3 gives the full variable domain: GAGVSQSPSNKVTEKGKDVELRCDPISGHTALYWYRQSLGQGLEFLIYFQGNSAPDKSGLPSDRFSAERTGGSVSTLTIQRTQQEDSAVYLCASSLRSSASNEQFFGPGTRLTVL.

The chain recombines TRBV6-1 with TRBJ1-4, with a possible D match to TRBD1 (5 bases). CDR3 length equals 16 residues. The germline gives CDR1 MNHNS, CDR2 SASEGT. Trimming pared 2 bases from V and 0 bases from J, leaving 10 bases between. For the CDR3, the DNA is TGTGCCAGCAGTGAACGACAGCCGGCAACTAATGAAAAACTGTTTTTT. Translation: CASSERQPATNEKLFF.

On this clone: The sample has other DNA sequences that encode this CDR3 too. The rearrangement links TRBV6-5 to TRBJ1-2; 10 bases fit TRBD1. Germline V gene lookup returns CDR1 MNHEY and CDR2 SVGAGI. The ends lost 6 bases at V and 3 bases at J; junction bases unmatched: 4. The CDR3 contains 14 residues. This chain's CDR3 is CASRRTGGDYGYTF. The CDR3 DNA is TGTGCCAGCAGGCGGACAGGGGGGGACTATGGCTACACCTTC.